Listed below are T cell receptor beta chains from one sample, sequenced in a study of cytomegalovirus exposure and HLA in healthy donors. Sequencing was performed with immunoSEQ multiplex PCR; in TCRdb, only in-frame clones are kept and a portion is missing. The sample holds 150,000 to 200,000 clones, around 70% seen once. Sequencing was done on a sample of PBMCs. The receptors come from a male donor in good health and CMV-seronegative. The conserved cysteine and the conserved F or W are not part of the CDR3 here.

J: TRBJ2-1; V: TRBV6-1; CDR3: ASSPLASSYNEQF
J: TRBJ2-4; V: TRBV29-1; CDR3: SVEEVSGGKA
J: TRBJ2-7; V: TRBV15; CDR3: ATSRLRDSSYEQY
J: TRBJ1-5; V: TRBV7-8; CDR3: ASSLTLNQPQH
J: TRBJ2-5; V: TRBV28; CDR3: ASTLGSLQETQY
J: TRBJ2-7; V: TRBV9; CDR3: ASSVEGQGIEQY
J: TRBJ1-5; V: TRBV30; CDR3: AWSISGNQPQH
J: TRBJ1-2; V: TRBV30; CDR3: AWSVSGNYGYT
J: TRBJ1-5; V: TRBV7-4; CDR3: ARGTGYSNQPQH
J: TRBJ1-4; V: TRBV18; CDR3: ASSRTREEKLF